This T cell receptor beta chain was obtained from a study of CD8+ T cells in alopecia areata. Study-level background: Each of the treated patients was given oral tofacitinib, 5 to 10 mg twice daily, for moderate-to-severe alopecia areata.

Reverse transcription of extracted RNA yielded cDNA, which provided the sequencing template. Measured with immunoSEQ multiplex PCR; TCRdb has only the in-frame clones, and not every one. This table holds 140,000 to 150,000 clones, 50% to 65% found once. This CDR3 is built from 14 residues. Trimming took off 5 bases at V and 3 bases at J, with 14 bases between the two ends. The germline V gene has CDR1 MNHEY and CDR2 SMNVEV (reference sequence). Specified treatment: oral pan-JAK inhibitor, 5-10 mg twice daily. The genes are TRBV27 and TRBJ2-7; D unresolved. The sequencing used CD8+ T cells sorted from blood, collected at week 4, from a patient treated with tofacitinib. The receptor comes from a human donor with alopecia areata. The CDR3 coding sequence is TGTGCCAGCAGTCCCCAGAGATACGGCTACGAGCAGTACTTC. This translates into CASSPQRYGYEQYF.